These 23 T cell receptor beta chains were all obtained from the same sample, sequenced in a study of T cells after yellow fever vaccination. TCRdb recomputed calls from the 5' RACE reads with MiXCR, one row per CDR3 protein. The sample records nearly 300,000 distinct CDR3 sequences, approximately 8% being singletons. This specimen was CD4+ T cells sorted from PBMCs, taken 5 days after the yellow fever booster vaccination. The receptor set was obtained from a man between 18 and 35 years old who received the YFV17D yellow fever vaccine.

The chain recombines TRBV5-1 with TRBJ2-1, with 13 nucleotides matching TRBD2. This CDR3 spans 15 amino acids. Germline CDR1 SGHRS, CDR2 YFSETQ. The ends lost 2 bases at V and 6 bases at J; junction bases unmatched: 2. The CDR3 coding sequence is TGCGCCAGCAGCTTACTAGCGGGGGGGAGCAATGAGCAGTTCTTC. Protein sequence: CASSLLAGGSNEQFF.

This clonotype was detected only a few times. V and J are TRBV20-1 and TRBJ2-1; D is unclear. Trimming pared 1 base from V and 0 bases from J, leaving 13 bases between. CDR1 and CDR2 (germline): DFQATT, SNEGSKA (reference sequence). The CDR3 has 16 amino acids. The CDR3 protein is CSARVLQASSYNEQFF. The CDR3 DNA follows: TGCAGTGCTAGAGTCCTTCAGGCAAGCTCCTACAATGAGCAGTTCTTC.

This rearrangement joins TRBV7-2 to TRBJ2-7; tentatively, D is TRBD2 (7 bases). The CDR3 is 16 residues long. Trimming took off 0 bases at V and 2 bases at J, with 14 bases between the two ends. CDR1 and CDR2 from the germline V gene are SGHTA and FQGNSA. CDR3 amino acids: CASSLARGRSTYEQYF. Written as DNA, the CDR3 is TGTGCCAGCAGCTTAGCGCGGGGGCGCTCGACCTACGAGCAGTACTTC.

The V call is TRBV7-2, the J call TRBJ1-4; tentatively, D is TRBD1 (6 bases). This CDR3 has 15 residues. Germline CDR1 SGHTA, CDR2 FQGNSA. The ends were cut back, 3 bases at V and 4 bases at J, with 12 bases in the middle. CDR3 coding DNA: TGTGCCAGCAGCTTGCGAGGGGGGAGTAATGAAAAACTGTTTTTT. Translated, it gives CASSLRGGSNEKLFF.

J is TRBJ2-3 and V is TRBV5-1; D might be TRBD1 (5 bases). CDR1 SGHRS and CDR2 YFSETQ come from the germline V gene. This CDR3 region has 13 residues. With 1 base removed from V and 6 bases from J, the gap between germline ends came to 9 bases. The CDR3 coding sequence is TGCGCCAGCAGCTTGCTCCCAGGGGATACGCAGTATTTT. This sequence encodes CASSLLPGDTQYF.

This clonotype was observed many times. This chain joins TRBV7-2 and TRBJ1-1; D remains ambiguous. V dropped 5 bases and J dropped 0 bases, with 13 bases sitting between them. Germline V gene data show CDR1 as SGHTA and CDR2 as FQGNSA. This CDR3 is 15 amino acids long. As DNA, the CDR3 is TGTGCCAGCAGCGGCAGGTTTGGCATGAACACTGAAGCTTTCTTT. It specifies CASSGRFGMNTEAFF.

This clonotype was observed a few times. The CDR3 loop reads CASSYLGAASSTDTQYF. The CDR3, as DNA: TGTGCCAGCAGTTATCTTGGAGCGGCGTCTAGCACAGATACGCAGTATTTT. The rearrangement uses TRBV6-5 and TRBJ2-3; D possibly corresponds to TRBD2 (5 bases). Trimming cost V 3 bases and J 0 bases, with 16 bases left between them. Germline CDR1 MNHEY, CDR2 SVGAGI. This CDR3 contains 17 residues.

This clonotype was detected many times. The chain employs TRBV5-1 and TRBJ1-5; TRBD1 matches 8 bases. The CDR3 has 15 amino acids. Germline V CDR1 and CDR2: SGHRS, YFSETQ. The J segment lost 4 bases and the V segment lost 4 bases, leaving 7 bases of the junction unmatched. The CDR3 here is CASSPGQAGNQPQHF. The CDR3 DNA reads TGCGCCAGCAGCCCGGGACAGGCCGGGAATCAGCCCCAGCATTTT.

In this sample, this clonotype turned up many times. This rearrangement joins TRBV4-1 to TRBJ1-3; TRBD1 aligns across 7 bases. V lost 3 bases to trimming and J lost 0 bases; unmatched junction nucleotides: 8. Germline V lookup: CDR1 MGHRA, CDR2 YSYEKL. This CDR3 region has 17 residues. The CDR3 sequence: CASSHTRGQISGNTIYF. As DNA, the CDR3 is TGCGCCAGCAGCCATACTAGGGGACAGATCTCTGGAAACACCATATATTTT.

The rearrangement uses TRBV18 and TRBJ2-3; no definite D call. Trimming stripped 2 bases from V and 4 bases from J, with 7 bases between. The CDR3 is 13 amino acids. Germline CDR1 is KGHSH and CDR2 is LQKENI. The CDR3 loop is CASSPGVADTQYF. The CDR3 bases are TGTGCCAGCTCACCAGGGGTCGCAGATACGCAGTATTTT.

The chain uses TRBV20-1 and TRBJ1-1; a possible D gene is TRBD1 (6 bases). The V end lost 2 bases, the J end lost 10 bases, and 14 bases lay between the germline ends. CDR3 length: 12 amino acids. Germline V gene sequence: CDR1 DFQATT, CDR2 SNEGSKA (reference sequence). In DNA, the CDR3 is TGCAGTGCTAGACAGGACAGAGGGGCAGCTTTCTTT. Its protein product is CSARQDRGAAFF.

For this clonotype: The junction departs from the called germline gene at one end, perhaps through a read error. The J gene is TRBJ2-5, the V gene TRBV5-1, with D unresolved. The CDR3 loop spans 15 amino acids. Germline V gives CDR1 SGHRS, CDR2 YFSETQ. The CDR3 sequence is CSSSLARAPQETQYF. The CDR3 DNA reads TGCTCCAGCAGCTTGGCGCGCGCGCCCCAAGAGACCCAGTACTTC.

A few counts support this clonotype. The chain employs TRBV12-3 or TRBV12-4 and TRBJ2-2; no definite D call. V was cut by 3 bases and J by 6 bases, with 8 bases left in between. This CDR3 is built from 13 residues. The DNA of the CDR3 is TGTGCCAGCAGTTTTCATTCCCCCGGGGAGCTGTTTTTT. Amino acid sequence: CASSFHSPGELFF.

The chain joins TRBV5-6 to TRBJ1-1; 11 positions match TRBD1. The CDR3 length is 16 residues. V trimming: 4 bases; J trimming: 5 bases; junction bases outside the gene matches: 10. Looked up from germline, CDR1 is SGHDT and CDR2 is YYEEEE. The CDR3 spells CASSLGQGAFGTEAFF. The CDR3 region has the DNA TGTGCCAGCAGCCTAGGACAGGGGGCTTTTGGGACTGAAGCTTTCTTT.

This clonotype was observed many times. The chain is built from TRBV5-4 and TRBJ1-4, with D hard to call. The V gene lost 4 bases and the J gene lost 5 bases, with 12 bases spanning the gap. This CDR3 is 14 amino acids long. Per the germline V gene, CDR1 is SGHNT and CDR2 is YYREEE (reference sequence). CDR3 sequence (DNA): TGTGCCAGCAGCCGGCGCGACCCCAATGAAAAACTGTTTTTT. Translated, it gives CASSRRDPNEKLFF. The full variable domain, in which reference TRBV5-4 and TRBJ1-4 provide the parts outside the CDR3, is ETGVTQSPTHLIKTRGQQVTLRCSSQSGHNTVSWYQQALGQGPQFIFQYYREEENGRGNFPPRFSGLQFPNYSSELNVNALELDDSALYLCASSRRDPNEKLFFGSGTQLSVL.

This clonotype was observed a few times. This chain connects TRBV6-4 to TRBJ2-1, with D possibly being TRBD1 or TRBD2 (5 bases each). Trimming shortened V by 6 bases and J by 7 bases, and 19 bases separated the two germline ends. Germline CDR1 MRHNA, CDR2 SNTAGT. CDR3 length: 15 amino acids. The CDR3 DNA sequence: TGTGCCAGCAGCCCCTCGGGGCAGGGTGGGAATGAGCAGTTCTTC. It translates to CASSPSGQGGNEQFF.

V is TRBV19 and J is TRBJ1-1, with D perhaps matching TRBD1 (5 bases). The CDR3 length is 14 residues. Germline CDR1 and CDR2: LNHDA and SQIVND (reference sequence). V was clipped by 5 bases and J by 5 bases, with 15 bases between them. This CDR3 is CASSAPFQGTEAFF. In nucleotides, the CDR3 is TGTGCCAGTAGTGCCCCTTTCCAGGGAACTGAAGCTTTCTTT.

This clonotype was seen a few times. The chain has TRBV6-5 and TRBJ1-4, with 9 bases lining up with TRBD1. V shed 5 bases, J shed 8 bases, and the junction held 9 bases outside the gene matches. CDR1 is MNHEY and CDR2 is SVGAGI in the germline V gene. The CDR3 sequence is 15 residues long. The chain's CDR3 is CASSPQTGGREKLFF. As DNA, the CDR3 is TGTGCCAGCAGTCCGCAGACAGGGGGGAGAGAAAAACTGTTTTTT.

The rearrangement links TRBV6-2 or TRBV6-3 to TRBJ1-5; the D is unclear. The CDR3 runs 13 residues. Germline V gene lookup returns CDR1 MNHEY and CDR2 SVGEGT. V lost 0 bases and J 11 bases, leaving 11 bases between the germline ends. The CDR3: CASSYSLAITQHF. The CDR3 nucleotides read TGTGCCAGCAGTTACTCTTTGGCGATCACCCAGCATTTT.

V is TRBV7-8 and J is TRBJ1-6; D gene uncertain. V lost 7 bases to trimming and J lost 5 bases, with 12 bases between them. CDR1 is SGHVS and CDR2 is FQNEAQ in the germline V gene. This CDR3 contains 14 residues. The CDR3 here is CASTRSSDNSPLHF. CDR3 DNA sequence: TGTGCCAGCACTCGCTCCAGCGATAATTCACCCCTCCACTTT. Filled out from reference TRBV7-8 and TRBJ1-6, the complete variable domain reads GAGVSQSPRYKVAKRGQDVALRCDPISGHVSLFWYQQALGQGPEFLTYFQNEAQLDKSGLPSDRFFAERPEGSVSTLKIQRTQQEDSAVYLCASTRSSDNSPLHFGNGTRLTVT.

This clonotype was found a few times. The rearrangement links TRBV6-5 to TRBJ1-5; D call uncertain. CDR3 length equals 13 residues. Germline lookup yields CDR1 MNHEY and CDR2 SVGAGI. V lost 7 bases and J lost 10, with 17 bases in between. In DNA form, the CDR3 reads TGTGCCAGCACCCCGGGTCCGCGGGTCCCCCAGCATTTT. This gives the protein CASTPGPRVPQHF.

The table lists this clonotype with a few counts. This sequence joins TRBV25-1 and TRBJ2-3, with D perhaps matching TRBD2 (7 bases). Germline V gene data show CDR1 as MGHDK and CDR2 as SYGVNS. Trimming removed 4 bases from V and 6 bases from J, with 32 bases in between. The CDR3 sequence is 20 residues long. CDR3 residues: CASSVPWYGGGGFVGDTQYF. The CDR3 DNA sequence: TGTGCCAGCAGTGTCCCCTGGTATGGGGGCGGGGGTTTCGTTGGGGATACGCAGTATTTT.

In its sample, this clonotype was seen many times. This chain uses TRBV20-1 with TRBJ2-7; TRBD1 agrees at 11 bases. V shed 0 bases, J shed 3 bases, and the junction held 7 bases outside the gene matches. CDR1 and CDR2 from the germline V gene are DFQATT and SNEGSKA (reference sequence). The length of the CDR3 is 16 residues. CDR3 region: CSARELGDRGIYEQYF. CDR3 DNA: TGCAGTGCTAGAGAACTAGGGGACAGGGGGATCTACGAGCAGTACTTC.